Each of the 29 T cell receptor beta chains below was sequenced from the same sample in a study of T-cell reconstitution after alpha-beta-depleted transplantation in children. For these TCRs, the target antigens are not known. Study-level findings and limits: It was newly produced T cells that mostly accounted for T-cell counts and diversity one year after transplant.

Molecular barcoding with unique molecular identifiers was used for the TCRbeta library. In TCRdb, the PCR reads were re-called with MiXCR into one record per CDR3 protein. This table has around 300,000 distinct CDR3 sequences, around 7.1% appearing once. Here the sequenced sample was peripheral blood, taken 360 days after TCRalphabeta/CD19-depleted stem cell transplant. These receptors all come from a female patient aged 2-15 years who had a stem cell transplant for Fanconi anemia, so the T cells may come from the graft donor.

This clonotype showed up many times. The CDR3 protein is CASSLGLAANTGELFF. Written as DNA, the CDR3 is TGCGCCAGCAGCTTGGGGCTAGCGGCGAACACCGGGGAGCTGTTTTTT. The rearrangement links TRBV5-1 to TRBJ2-2, with 7 nucleotides matching TRBD2. Trimming at V came to 0 bases and at J to 0 bases, leaving 2 bases not matched to a gene. The CDR3 spans 16 residues. Germline V gives CDR1 SGHRS, CDR2 YFSETQ.

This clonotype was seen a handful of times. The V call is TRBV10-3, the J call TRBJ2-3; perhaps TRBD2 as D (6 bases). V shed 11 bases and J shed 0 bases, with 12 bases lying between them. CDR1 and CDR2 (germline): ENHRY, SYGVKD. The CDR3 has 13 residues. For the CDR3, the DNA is TGTGCCGTCCGGGACTCTAGCACAGATACGCAGTATTTT. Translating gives CAVRDSSTDTQYF.

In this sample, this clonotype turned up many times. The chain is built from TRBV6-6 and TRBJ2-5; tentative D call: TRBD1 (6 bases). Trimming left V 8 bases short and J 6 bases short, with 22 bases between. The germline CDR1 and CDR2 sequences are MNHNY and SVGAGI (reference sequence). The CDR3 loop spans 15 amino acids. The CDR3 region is CASHSGTLGLKTQYF. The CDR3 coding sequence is TGTGCCAGCCACTCCGGGACACTAGGTCTGAAGACCCAGTACTTC.

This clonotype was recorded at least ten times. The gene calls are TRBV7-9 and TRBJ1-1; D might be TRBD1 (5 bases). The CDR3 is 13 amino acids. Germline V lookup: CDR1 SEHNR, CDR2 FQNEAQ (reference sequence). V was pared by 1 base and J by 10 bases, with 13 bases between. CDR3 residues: CASSLDVDSGAFF. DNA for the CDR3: TGTGCCAGCAGCTTAGACGTTGACAGTGGAGCTTTCTTT.

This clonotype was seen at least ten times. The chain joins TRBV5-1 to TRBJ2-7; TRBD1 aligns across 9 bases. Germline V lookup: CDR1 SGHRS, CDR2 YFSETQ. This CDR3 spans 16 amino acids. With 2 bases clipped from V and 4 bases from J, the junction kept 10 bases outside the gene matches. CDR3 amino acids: CASSFGTGGILYEQYF. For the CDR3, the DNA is TGCGCCAGCAGCTTTGGTACAGGGGGCATATTGTACGAGCAGTACTTC.

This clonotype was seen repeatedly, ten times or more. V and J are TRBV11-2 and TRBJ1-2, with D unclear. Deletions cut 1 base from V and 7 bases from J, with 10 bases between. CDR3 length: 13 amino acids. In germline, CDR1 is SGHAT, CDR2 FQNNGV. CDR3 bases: TGTGCCAGCAGCTTAGGCGTGTCTCGTGGCTACACCTTC. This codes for CASSLGVSRGYTF.

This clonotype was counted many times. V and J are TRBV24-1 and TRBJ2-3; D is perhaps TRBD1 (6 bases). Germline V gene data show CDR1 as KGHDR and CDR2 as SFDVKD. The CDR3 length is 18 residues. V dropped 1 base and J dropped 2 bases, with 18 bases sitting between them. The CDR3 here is CATSDLGLYRVVTDTQYF. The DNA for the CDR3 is TGTGCCACCAGTGATTTAGGCCTGTACAGGGTCGTCACAGATACGCAGTATTTT.

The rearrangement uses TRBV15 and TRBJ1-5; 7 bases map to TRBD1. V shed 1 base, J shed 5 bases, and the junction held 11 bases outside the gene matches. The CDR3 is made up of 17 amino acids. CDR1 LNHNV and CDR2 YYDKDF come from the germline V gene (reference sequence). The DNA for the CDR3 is TGTGCCACCAGCAGAGGCCTTGGACAGGAGGTTGATCAGCCCCAGCATTTT. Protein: CATSRGLGQEVDQPQHF.

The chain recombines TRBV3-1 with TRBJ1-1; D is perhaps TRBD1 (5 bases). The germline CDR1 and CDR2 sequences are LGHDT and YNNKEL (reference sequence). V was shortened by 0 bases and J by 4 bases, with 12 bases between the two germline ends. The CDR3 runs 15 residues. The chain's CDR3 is CASSQDGAASTEAFF. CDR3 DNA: TGTGCCAGCAGCCAAGACGGGGCCGCGAGCACTGAAGCTTTCTTT.

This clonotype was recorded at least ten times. CDR3 DNA: TGCAGTGGGGGTTTAGATACGCAGTATTTT. Residues: CSGGLDTQYF. The chain is built from TRBV20-1 and TRBJ2-3, with D unclear. Per germline, CDR1 DFQATT and CDR2 SNEGSKA (reference sequence). The CDR3 runs 10 residues. Between the trimmed V and J ends, which lost 7 bases and 5 bases, there was a span of 7 bases.

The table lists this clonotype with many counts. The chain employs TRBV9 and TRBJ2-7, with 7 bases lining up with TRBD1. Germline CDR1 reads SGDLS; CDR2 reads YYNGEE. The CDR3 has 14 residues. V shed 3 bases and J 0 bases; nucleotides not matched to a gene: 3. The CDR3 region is CASSGRDSSYEQYF. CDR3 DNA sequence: TGTGCCAGCAGCGGCCGGGACAGCTCCTACGAGCAGTACTTC.

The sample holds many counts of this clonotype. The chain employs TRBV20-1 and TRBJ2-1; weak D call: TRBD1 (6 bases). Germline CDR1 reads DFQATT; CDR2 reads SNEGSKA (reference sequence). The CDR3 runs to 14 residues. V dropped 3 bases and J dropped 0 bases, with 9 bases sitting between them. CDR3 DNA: TGCAGTGCTAGCTTAGGGGGCTCCTACAATGAGCAGTTCTTC. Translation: CSASLGGSYNEQFF.

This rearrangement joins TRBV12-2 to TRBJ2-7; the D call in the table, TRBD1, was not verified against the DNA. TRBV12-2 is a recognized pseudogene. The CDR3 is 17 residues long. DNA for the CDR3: TGTGCAAGTCGCTTAGTCCATATCGTCGGACAGCGCTACGAGCAGTACTTC. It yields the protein CASRLVHIVGQRYEQYF.

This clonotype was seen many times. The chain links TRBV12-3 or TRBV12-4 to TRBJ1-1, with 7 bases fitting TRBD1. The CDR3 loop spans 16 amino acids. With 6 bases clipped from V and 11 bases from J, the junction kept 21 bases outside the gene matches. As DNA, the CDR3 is TGTGCCAGCAGCCGAGGGGGGGGGACAGTTTGGATGGGGGCTTTCTTT. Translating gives CASSRGGGTVWMGAFF.

The CDR3 region has the DNA TGTGCCAGCAGCCCCTGGGAGGGGCCTGCAGCTTTCTTT. It codes for CASSPWEGPAAFF. The J gene is TRBJ1-1, the V gene TRBV21-1. TRBV21-1 is reported as a pseudogene. This CDR3 has 13 residues.

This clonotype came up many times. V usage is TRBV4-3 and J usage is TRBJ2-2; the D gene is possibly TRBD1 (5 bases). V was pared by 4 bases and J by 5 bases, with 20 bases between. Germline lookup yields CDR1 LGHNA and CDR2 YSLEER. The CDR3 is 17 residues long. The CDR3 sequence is CASSPSPGSAGTGELFF. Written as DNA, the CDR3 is TGCGCCAGCAGCCCGAGCCCAGGGTCGGCTGGGACCGGGGAGCTGTTTTTT.

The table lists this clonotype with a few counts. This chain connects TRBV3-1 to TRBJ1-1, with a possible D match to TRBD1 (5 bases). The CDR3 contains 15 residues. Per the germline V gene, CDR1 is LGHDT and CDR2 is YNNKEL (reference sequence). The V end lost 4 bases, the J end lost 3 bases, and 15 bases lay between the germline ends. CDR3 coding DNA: TGTGCCAGCAGCCCGCTCGGGGCCGTGGACACTGAAGCTTTCTTT. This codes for CASSPLGAVDTEAFF.

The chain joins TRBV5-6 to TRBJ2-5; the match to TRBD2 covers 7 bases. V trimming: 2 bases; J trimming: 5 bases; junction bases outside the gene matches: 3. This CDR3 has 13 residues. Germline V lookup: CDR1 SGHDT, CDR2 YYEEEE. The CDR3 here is CASSFVGGETQYF. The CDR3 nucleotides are TGTGCCAGCAGCTTCGTGGGAGGGGAGACCCAGTACTTC.

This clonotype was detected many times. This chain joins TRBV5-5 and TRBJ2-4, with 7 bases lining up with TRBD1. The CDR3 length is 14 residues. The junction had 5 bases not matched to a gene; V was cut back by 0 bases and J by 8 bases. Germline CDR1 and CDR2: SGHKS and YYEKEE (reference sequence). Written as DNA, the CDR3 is TGTGCCAGCAGCTTGGCGACAGGGTTGGACATTCAGTACTTC. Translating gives CASSLATGLDIQYF.

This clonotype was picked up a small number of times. As DNA, the CDR3 is TGTGCCAGCTCACCACCGTCAGAAGGAGGGGAGACCCAGTACTTC. Encoded protein: CASSPPSEGGETQYF. This chain connects TRBV18 to TRBJ2-5; D may be TRBD2 (6 bases). The CDR3 is made up of 15 amino acids. V gave up 0 bases and J gave up 5 bases, with 13 bases separating them. Germline CDR1 and CDR2: KGHSH and LQKENI. The entire variable domain, with the rest obtained from reference TRBV18 and TRBJ2-5, is as follows: NAGVMQNPRHLVRRRGQEARLRCSPMKGHSHVYWYRQLPEEGLKFMVYLQKENIIDESGMPKERFSAEFPKEGPSILRIQQVVRGDSAAYFCASSPPSEGGETQYFGPGTRLLVL.

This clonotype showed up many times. The CDR3 DNA is TGCGCCAGCAGCCATCCAGGGGTCACTAGCACAGATACGCAGTATTTT. As protein: CASSHPGVTSTDTQYF. This sequence joins TRBV5-1 and TRBJ2-3; D perhaps matches TRBD1 (6 bases). The CDR3 contains 16 residues. V shed 4 bases and J shed 0 bases, with 15 bases lying between them. Germline V gene lookup returns CDR1 SGHRS and CDR2 YFSETQ.

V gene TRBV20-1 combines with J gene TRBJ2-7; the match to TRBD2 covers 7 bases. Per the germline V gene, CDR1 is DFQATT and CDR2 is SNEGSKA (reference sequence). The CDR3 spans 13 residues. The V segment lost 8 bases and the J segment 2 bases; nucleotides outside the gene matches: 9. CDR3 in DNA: TGCAGTACCCAGGGAGGGAGCACCTACGAGCAGTACTTC. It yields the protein CSTQGGSTYEQYF.

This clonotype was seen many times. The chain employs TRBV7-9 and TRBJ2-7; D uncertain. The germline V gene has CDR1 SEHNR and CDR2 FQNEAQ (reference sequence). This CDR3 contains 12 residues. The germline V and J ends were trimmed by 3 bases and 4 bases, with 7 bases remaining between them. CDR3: CASSFHRYEQYF. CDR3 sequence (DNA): TGTGCCAGCAGCTTCCATCGGTACGAGCAGTACTTC.

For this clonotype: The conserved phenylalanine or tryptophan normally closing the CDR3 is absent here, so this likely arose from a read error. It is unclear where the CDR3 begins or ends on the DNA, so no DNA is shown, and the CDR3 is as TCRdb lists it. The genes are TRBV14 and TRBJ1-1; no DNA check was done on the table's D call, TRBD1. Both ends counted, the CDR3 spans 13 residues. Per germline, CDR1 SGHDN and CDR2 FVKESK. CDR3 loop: CASSRGTARWDFS.

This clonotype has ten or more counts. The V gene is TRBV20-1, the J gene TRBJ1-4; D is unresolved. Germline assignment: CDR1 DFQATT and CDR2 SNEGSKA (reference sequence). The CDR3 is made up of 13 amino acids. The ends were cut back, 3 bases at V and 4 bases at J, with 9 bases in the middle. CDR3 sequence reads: CSARAHLNEKLFF. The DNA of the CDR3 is TGCAGTGCTAGGGCACACCTTAATGAAAAACTGTTTTTT.

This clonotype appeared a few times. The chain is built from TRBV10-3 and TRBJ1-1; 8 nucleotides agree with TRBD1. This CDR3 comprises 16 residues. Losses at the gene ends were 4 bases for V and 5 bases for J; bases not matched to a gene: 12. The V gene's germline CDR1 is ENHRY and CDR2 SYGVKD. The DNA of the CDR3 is TGTGCCATCAGTGCGACGAGGACAGGGAGGGAAACTGAAGCTTTCTTT. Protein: CAISATRTGRETEAFF.

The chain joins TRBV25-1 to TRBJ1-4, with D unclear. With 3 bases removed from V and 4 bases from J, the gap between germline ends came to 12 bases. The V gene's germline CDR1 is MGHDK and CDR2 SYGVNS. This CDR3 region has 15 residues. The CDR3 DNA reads TGTGCCAGCAGTGACCAAGGTGGTTATAATGAAAAACTGTTTTTT. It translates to CASSDQGGYNEKLFF.

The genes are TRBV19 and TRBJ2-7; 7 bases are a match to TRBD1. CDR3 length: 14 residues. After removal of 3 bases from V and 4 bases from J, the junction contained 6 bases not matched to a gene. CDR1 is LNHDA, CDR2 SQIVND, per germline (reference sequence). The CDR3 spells CASSIRDSHYEQYF. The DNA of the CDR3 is TGTGCCAGTAGTATCCGGGACAGTCATTACGAGCAGTACTTC.

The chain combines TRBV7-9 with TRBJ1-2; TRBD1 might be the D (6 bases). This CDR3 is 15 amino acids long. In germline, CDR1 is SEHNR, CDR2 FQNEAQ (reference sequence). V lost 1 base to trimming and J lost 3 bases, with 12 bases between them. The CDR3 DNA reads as TGTGCCAGCAGCTTAGGGGACCCAGGGGACTATGGCTACACCTTC. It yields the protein CASSLGDPGDYGYTF.